This T cell receptor beta chain was sequenced in a study of radiation and T cells in renal cell carcinoma. Study-level results: In blood, top tumor clones expanded by 2 weeks, shrinking by 4.

There are 11 residues in the CDR3. Trimming took off 6 bases at V and 5 bases at J, with 8 bases between the two ends. Germline V lookup: CDR1 DFQATT, CDR2 SNEGSKA (reference sequence). This clone was observed once. Its target is not known. The sample's time point: blood 2 weeks post-SBRT. Documented treatment: 15 Gy SBRT to primary tumor, nephrectomy 4 weeks later. Clones were sequenced by immunoSEQ multiplex PCR, and TCRdb holds only the in-frame ones, with some missing. Of tens of thousands of clones in the sample, around 78% were seen once. The TCR was taken from a man aged 60-69 years with renal cell carcinoma. The source material was blood, sampled from a patient whose treatment included radiotherapy and nephrectomy. The V and J genes are TRBV20-1 and TRBJ2-1; possibly TRBD1 or TRBD2 for D (5 bases each). The CDR3 nucleotides are TGCAGTGCGTGGGGGAACAATGAGCAGTTCTTC. Its translation: CSAWGNNEQFF.